The 30 T cell receptor beta chains below were found in one sample sequenced in a study of blood T cell repertoires in COVID-19. The table came from immunoSEQ multiplex PCR; TCRdb's copy has only in-frame clones and leaves some out. The data contain some 22,000 clones, around 94% of them singletons. The sample comprised peripheral blood. These receptors were collected from a woman between 50 and 59 years old with active COVID-19.

V gene TRBV10-3 combines with J gene TRBJ2-1, with 8 bases aligning to TRBD2. This CDR3 is built from 17 residues. Germline trimming cut 10 bases from V and 4 bases from J; bases unmatched to any gene: 18. Germline CDR1 is ENHRY and CDR2 is SYGVKD. CDR3 DNA: TGTGCCACCCGGGAGCGGGGGTCATGGACGCCTTACAATGAGCAGTTCTTC. It encodes CATRERGSWTPYNEQFF.

The rearrangement joins TRBV6-5 to TRBJ1-1, with unresolved D. This CDR3 spans 12 amino acids. V was trimmed by 6 bases and J by 3 bases, leaving 8 bases between them. Germline CDR1 is MNHEY and CDR2 is SVGAGI. The CDR3 is CASSPQDTEAFF. DNA of the CDR3: TGTGCCAGCAGCCCCCAGGACACTGAAGCTTTCTTT.

The V gene is TRBV7-9, the J gene TRBJ2-6, with unresolved D. Germline V lookup: CDR1 SEHNR, CDR2 FQNEAQ (reference sequence). This CDR3 has 14 residues. The V and J ends lost 6 bases and 0 bases respectively, with 6 bases between them. The CDR3 region is CASRRSSGANVLTF. CDR3 nucleotides: TGTGCCAGCAGACGGAGCTCTGGGGCCAACGTCCTGACTTTC.

This clone has only a few counts. This chain joins TRBV9 and TRBJ1-2; 11 bases line up with TRBD1. The ends lost 0 bases at V and 2 bases at J; junction bases unmatched: 9. This CDR3 has 18 residues. In germline, CDR1 is SGDLS, CDR2 YYNGEE. CDR3 sequence (DNA): TGTGCCAGCAGCGTAGGCTCAGGACAGGGGGCATTAAACTATGGCTACACCTTC. Its translation is CASSVGSGQGALNYGYTF.

The chain is built from TRBV7-9 and TRBJ2-6; maybe TRBD2 (5 bases). The CDR3 runs to 18 residues. Between the trimmed V and J ends, which lost 5 bases and 0 bases, there was a span of 17 bases. Germline-derived CDR1 and CDR2 are SEHNR and FQNEAQ (reference sequence). As DNA, the CDR3 is TGTGCCAGCAGCCCCCGGAGGCAGGTCCTCTCTGGGGCCAACGTCCTGACTTTC. It specifies CASSPRRQVLSGANVLTF.

DNA for the CDR3: TGTGCCAGCAGCCCCCGGCAGGGAGGGTACGAGCAGTACTTC. Its protein is CASSPRQGGYEQYF. The rearrangement links TRBV11-2 to TRBJ2-7; TRBD2 agrees at 7 bases. Trimming at V came to 5 bases and at J to 4 bases, leaving 8 bases not matched to a gene. Germline CDR1 and CDR2: SGHAT and FQNNGV. The CDR3 spans 14 residues.

The V call is TRBV19, the J call TRBJ2-7; perhaps TRBD1 as D (5 bases). Germline assignment: CDR1 LNHDA and CDR2 SQIVND (reference sequence). Trimming took off 1 base at V and 3 bases at J, with 10 bases between the two ends. CDR3 length: 14 residues. The CDR3 nucleotides read TGTGCCAGTAGTATAGGTGCAGGGCGCTACGAGCAGTACTTC. Translating it yields CASSIGAGRYEQYF.

The rearrangement links TRBV6-6 to TRBJ2-3, with TRBD2 matching 7 bases. J was trimmed by 0 bases and V by 7 bases; bases with no gene match: 10. This CDR3 has 16 residues. Per germline, CDR1 MNHNY and CDR2 SVGAGI (reference sequence). CDR3 nucleotide sequence: TGTGCCAGCACTTCCCGGGGGGACTACAGCACAGATACGCAGTATTTT. Its protein is CASTSRGDYSTDTQYF.

The V call is TRBV5-5, the J call TRBJ2-2, with a weak D call TRBD1 (6 bases). The CDR3 sequence is 16 residues long. Trimming removed 2 bases from V and 2 bases from J, with 13 bases in between. The V gene's germline CDR1 is SGHKS and CDR2 YYEKEE (reference sequence). CDR3 residues: CASSFYRDLNTGELFF. DNA of the CDR3: TGTGCCAGCAGCTTCTACAGGGACCTAAACACCGGGGAGCTGTTTTTT.

This rearrangement joins TRBV6-2 or TRBV6-3 to TRBJ2-7, with no clear D. Germline CDR1 is MNHEY and CDR2 is SVGEGT. Trimming took off 4 bases at V and 2 bases at J, with 6 bases between the two ends. The CDR3 runs 12 residues. CDR3 DNA sequence: TGTGCCAGCAGTTCCGCGACCTACGAGCAGTACTTC. Translation gives CASSSATYEQYF.

The chain recombines TRBV5-1 with TRBJ1-3, with D possibly matching TRBD1 (5 bases). Trimming cost V 2 bases and J 4 bases, with 7 bases left between them. Per the germline V gene, CDR1 is SGHRS and CDR2 is YFSETQ. CDR3 length: 13 amino acids. Here the CDR3 reads CASSFDSGNTIYF. The CDR3 DNA reads TGCGCCAGCAGCTTTGACAGCGGAAACACCATATATTTT.

This chain uses TRBV7-9 with TRBJ2-7, with 8 bases matching TRBD1. The CDR3 length is 15 residues. Germline V CDR1 and CDR2: SEHNR, FQNEAQ (reference sequence). The trim removed 5 bases at V and 5 bases at J, leaving 11 bases unmatched. For the CDR3, the DNA is TGTGCCAGCAGCCCCCGGACAGGGCTCGGCAACGAGCAGTACTTC. Protein: CASSPRTGLGNEQYF. The variable domain in full, with the rest retrieved from reference TRBV7-9 and TRBJ2-7, is DTGVSQNPRHKITKRGQNVTFRCDPISEHNRLYWYRQTLGQGPEFLTYFQNEAQLEKSRLLSDRFSAERPKGSFSTLEIQRTEQGDSAMYLCASSPRTGLGNEQYFGPGTRLTVT.

This chain uses TRBV23-1 with TRBJ1-1; D may be TRBD1 (5 bases). TRBV23-1 is an ORF for which the function is uncertain. This CDR3 has 12 amino acids. Trimming removed 7 bases at V and 3 bases at J, with 9 bases between. The CDR3 nucleotides are TGCGCCAGCACTCGCAGGGACACTGAAGCTTTCTTT. It specifies CASTRRDTEAFF.

The table lists this clone with a count of one. V and J are TRBV27 and TRBJ2-1; no clear D. CDR1 and CDR2 (germline): MNHEY, SMNVEV (reference sequence). Deletions cut 3 bases from V and 3 bases from J, with 9 bases between. This CDR3 region has 14 residues. The chain's CDR3 is CASSFFSNYNEQFF. CDR3 bases: TGTGCCAGCAGTTTCTTTAGTAACTACAATGAGCAGTTCTTC.

The chain links TRBV5-4 to TRBJ2-6; D not resolved. The germline V gene has CDR1 SGHNT and CDR2 YYREEE (reference sequence). Trimming shortened V by 0 bases and J by 1 base, and 11 bases separated the two germline ends. The CDR3 is 17 amino acids. The CDR3 DNA reads TGTGCCAGCAGCTTGGCGCCCGAGAATTCTGGGGCCAACGTCCTGACTTTC. Amino acid sequence: CASSLAPENSGANVLTF.

J is TRBJ2-3 and V is TRBV28, with TRBD2 matching over 8 bases. The CDR3 contains 18 residues. Germline lookup yields CDR1 MDHEN and CDR2 SYDVKM. The V gene end was trimmed by 3 bases and the J gene end by 0 bases; junction bases not matched to a gene: 11. The CDR3 sequence is CASSLYRPSGYSTDTQYF. CDR3 sequence (DNA): TGTGCCAGCAGTTTGTATCGGCCTAGCGGGTATAGCACAGATACGCAGTATTTT.

This clone was detected only once. The rearrangement uses TRBV6-5 and TRBJ1-4; D ambiguous. The CDR3 has 15 amino acids. Germline CDR1 is MNHEY and CDR2 is SVGAGI. Trimming removed 2 bases at V and 3 bases at J, with 10 bases between. CDR3 DNA sequence: TGTGCCAGCAGTTACGCCGGGTTACCTAATGAAAAACTGTTTTTT. Its translation is CASSYAGLPNEKLFF.

J is TRBJ1-4 and V is TRBV5-1; 8 nucleotides line up with TRBD1. Germline V lookup: CDR1 SGHRS, CDR2 YFSETQ. Trimming removed 0 bases from V and 5 bases from J; junction bases left unmatched: 9. This CDR3 region has 17 residues. This chain's CDR3 is CASSLAPGGLGNEKLFF. The CDR3 DNA sequence: TGCGCCAGCAGCTTGGCCCCAGGGGGCCTCGGGAATGAAAAACTGTTTTTT. Looking up the rest from reference TRBV5-1 and TRBJ1-4 gives the full variable domain: KAGVTQTPRYLIKTRGQQVTLSCSPISGHRSVSWYQQTPGQGLQFLFEYFSETQRNKGNFPGRFSGRQFSNSRSEMNVSTLELGDSALYLCASSLAPGGLGNEKLFFGSGTQLSVL.

This sequence joins TRBV9 and TRBJ2-3; 7 bases map to TRBD2. Per germline, CDR1 SGDLS and CDR2 YYNGEE. With V trimmed by 4 bases and J by 2 bases, 16 bases remained unmatched. The CDR3 spans 18 residues. This CDR3 reads CASSRSGPPGLPTDTQYF. The CDR3 nucleotides are TGTGCCAGCAGCCGTTCAGGGCCCCCGGGACTACCCACAGATACGCAGTATTTT.

This clone was observed once. The V call is TRBV3-1 (or the pseudogene TRBV3-2), the J call TRBJ2-1, with 13 bases fitting TRBD2. This CDR3 comprises 18 residues. V was pared by 4 bases and J by 1 base, with 7 bases of the junction left unmatched. Germline CDR1 LGHDT, CDR2 YNNKEL (reference sequence). This CDR3 reads CASSLPGLAGPSYNEQFF. The CDR3 bases are TGTGCCAGCAGCCTCCCGGGACTAGCGGGACCGTCCTACAATGAGCAGTTCTTC.

This chain uses TRBV19 with TRBJ2-5; 7 nucleotides agree with TRBD2. The germline V gene has CDR1 LNHDA and CDR2 SQIVND (reference sequence). There are 17 residues in the CDR3. J gave up 1 base and V 4 bases, and 12 bases lay outside the gene matches. CDR3 sequence: CASSTPWSSGSQETQYF. The CDR3, as DNA: TGTGCCAGTAGTACCCCGTGGTCTAGCGGATCCCAAGAGACCCAGTACTTC.

The DNA of the CDR3 is TGCGCCAGCAGCTCATCCGGGACAGGGGGAACCGGGGAGCTGTTTTTT. This gives the protein CASSSSGTGGTGELFF. J is TRBJ2-2 and V is TRBV10-2; 11 positions agree with TRBD1. Germline V gives CDR1 WSHSY, CDR2 SAAADI. This CDR3 has 16 amino acids. J lost 5 bases, V lost 6 bases, and 8 bases had no gene match.

The rearrangement joins TRBV7-9 to TRBJ2-2; 7 bases are a match to TRBD2. This CDR3 is built from 16 residues. Germline V gene data show CDR1 as SEHNR and CDR2 as FQNEAQ (reference sequence). V shed 6 bases and J 7 bases; nucleotides not matched to a gene: 14. The CDR3 loop reads CASSPPGLRNGGELFF. The CDR3 bases are TGTGCCAGCAGTCCACCGGGACTACGCAACGGCGGGGAGCTGTTTTTT.

The J gene is TRBJ2-2, the V gene TRBV5-5; D ambiguous. This CDR3 region has 15 residues. CDR1 and CDR2 (germline): SGHKS, YYEKEE (reference sequence). V shed 0 bases and J shed 4 bases, with 10 bases lying between them. The CDR3 here is CASSLAPHPTGELFF. Written as DNA, the CDR3 is TGTGCCAGCAGCTTGGCTCCACACCCCACCGGGGAGCTGTTTTTT. Using reference TRBV5-5 and TRBJ2-2 for the parts outside the CDR3, the full variable domain is DAGVTQSPTHLIKTRGQQVTLRCSPISGHKSVSWYQQVLGQGPQFIFQYYEKEERGRGNFPDRFSARQFPNYSSELNVNALLLGDSALYLCASSLAPHPTGELFFGEGSRLTVL.

As DNA, the CDR3 is TGTGCCAGCAGCTTAGTGGAGGGGGCTTACGAGCAGTACTTC. Its translation is CASSLVEGAYEQYF. This sequence joins TRBV11-2 and TRBJ2-7; a weak D match, TRBD1 (7 bases). V was clipped by 1 base and J by 4 bases, with 11 bases between them. The CDR3 is made up of 14 amino acids. The germline V gene encodes CDR1 SGHAT and CDR2 FQNNGV.

The genes are TRBV2 and TRBJ1-4; 8 nucleotides align to TRBD1. Losses at the gene ends were 4 bases for V and 2 bases for J; bases not matched to a gene: 3. The CDR3 covers 15 residues. CDR1 is SNHLY, CDR2 FYNNEI, per germline. The CDR3 region is CASSAQGGTNEKLFF. The DNA of the CDR3 is TGTGCCAGCAGTGCACAGGGGGGCACTAATGAAAAACTGTTTTTT.

The chain joins TRBV29-1 to TRBJ1-1; TRBD1 matches at 8 bases. From germline, CDR1 is SQVTM and CDR2 ANQGSEA. This CDR3 is 13 amino acids long. V lost 7 bases to trimming and J lost 3 bases; unmatched junction nucleotides: 7. The DNA of the CDR3 is TGCAGCGCCGCGACAGGGGCGGACACTGAAGCTTTCTTT. Translated: CSAATGADTEAFF.

The chain combines TRBV29-1 with TRBJ2-1; TRBD2 matches 9 bases. With 7 bases clipped from V and 2 bases from J, the junction kept 6 bases outside the gene matches. The CDR3 loop spans 14 amino acids. Germline V gene lookup returns CDR1 SQVTM and CDR2 ANQGSEA. The CDR3 loop is CSGRREGAYNEQFF. CDR3 nucleotide sequence: TGCAGCGGGAGGCGGGAGGGCGCCTACAATGAGCAGTTCTTC.

The chain couples TRBV5-1 to TRBJ2-7; D not resolved. The CDR3 covers 14 residues. The germline gives CDR1 SGHRS, CDR2 YFSETQ. The V end was cut by 0 bases, the J end by 1 base, with 8 bases between. The DNA for the CDR3 is TGCGCCAGCAGCTTGGGAAGTGAGTCCTACGAGCAGTACTTC. It encodes CASSLGSESYEQYF.

The chain employs TRBV19 and TRBJ1-5; TRBD1 might be the D (6 bases). Germline V gene data show CDR1 as LNHDA and CDR2 as SQIVND (reference sequence). Deletions cut 4 bases from V and 4 bases from J, with 11 bases between. The CDR3 length is 14 residues. CDR3 amino acids: CASSTGQKNQPQHF. The CDR3, as DNA: TGTGCCAGTAGTACCGGACAGAAAAATCAGCCCCAGCATTTT.